The clone carrying this TCR beta chain has just a few counts. The sample belongs to a study of T cells in Graves' hyperthyroidism and ophthalmopathy. Trimming shortened V by 4 bases and J by 1 base, and 14 bases separated the two germline ends. The germline gives CDR1 SGHDT, CDR2 YYEEEE. The CDR3 has 16 amino acids. Amplified TCR beta CDR3 regions derived from RNA transcripts. An initial round of RT-PCR targeting the TCR CDR3 relied on the HTBI primer set. TCRdb passed the multiplex PCR reads through MiXCR, listing each CDR3 protein once. In the table there are more than 550,000 distinct CDR3 sequences, about 19% of which are singletons.

Input material: blood. V and J are TRBV5-6 and TRBJ2-2; perhaps TRBD1 as D (6 bases). This TCR derives from a woman aged 45 to 65 with Graves' hyperthyroidism that later progressed to Graves' ophthalmopathy. The CDR3 protein is CASSNTGSRNTGELFF. The DNA for the CDR3 is TGTGCCAGCAGCAACACAGGGAGTCGGAACACCGGGGAGCTGTTTTTT.